Included here is one T cell receptor beta chain sequence, with context. As processed by the authors: The assay estimated nucleated cells by amplifying reference gene primers. The data were produced by immunoSEQ multiplex PCR, yet TCRdb's version contains in-frame clones alone and is incomplete. The V and J calls and the clone size are those of that table, but D and trimming were determined from the DNA. The sample has 250,000 to 300,000 clones, 81% seen once; the top ten hold roughly 2.9%. The data belong to a study of blood T cell repertoires in COVID-19. Study-level information: The United States, Italy and Spain provided the acute and convalescent COVID-19 samples. PBMCs, B-cell-depleted T cells, or T cells provided the cDNA or gDNA that made up the material.

Deletions cut 2 bases from V and 4 bases from J, with 8 bases between. Germline V gene data show CDR1 as MNHEY and CDR2 as SVGAGI. This CDR3 is built from 14 residues. The receptor was derived from an older woman with active or convalescent COVID-19. The chain recombines TRBV6-5 with TRBJ1-4, with D possibly being TRBD1 (5 bases). Sequenced: peripheral blood. The CDR3 loop reads CASSYDSNNEKLFF. The CDR3 region has the DNA TGTGCCAGCAGTTACGACAGCAATAATGAAAAACTGTTTTTT.